The 28 T cell receptor beta chains listed next were all sequenced from one sample in a study of OX40 agonist ivuxolimab in advanced cancers. Data came from immunoSEQ multiplex PCR; TCRdb stores just in-frame clones and leaves some out. The sample holds approximately 55,000 clones, roughly 86% seen once. The specimen comprised CD4+ or CD8+ T cells sorted from blood, sampled in a trial of the OX40 agonist ivuxolimab. These receptors were obtained from an adult with an advanced solid tumor such as melanoma, head and neck, liver or kidney cancer.

J is TRBJ2-2 and V is TRBV7-9; 10 bases are a match to TRBD1. The CDR3 sequence is 16 residues long. From germline, CDR1 is SEHNR and CDR2 FQNEAQ (reference sequence). Trimming took 5 bases from V and 6 from J; bases not matched to a gene: 9. As DNA, the CDR3 is TGTGCCAGCAGCCAATCGGGACAGGGGCAGTCCGGGGAGCTGTTTTTT. It is translated as CASSQSGQGQSGELFF.

This clone was counted a few times. This rearrangement joins TRBV19 to TRBJ2-3; D unclear. The CDR3 runs to 16 residues. V was clipped by 5 bases and J by 0 bases, with 15 bases between them. The germline CDR1 and CDR2 sequences are LNHDA and SQIVND (reference sequence). The CDR3 loop reads CASSPTAKSSTDTQYF. In nucleotides, the CDR3 is TGTGCCAGTAGTCCAACAGCTAAATCTAGCACAGATACGCAGTATTTT.

This sequence joins TRBV25-1 and TRBJ2-1; 15 nucleotides agree with TRBD2. Germline CDR1 and CDR2: MGHDK and SYGVNS. The junction had 9 bases not matched to a gene; V was cut back by 5 bases and J by 4 bases. This CDR3 has 18 amino acids. The CDR3 DNA sequence: TGTGCCAGCAGTCCCCGGACTAGCGGGAGGGCCGGGTACAATGAGCAGTTCTTC. Translating it yields CASSPRTSGRAGYNEQFF.

This chain joins TRBV6-6 and TRBJ2-3; 8 nucleotides match TRBD2. The germline gives CDR1 MNHNY, CDR2 SVGAGI (reference sequence). CDR3 length: 14 residues. Germline trimming cut 8 bases from V and 4 bases from J; bases unmatched to any gene: 8. The DNA of the CDR3 is TGTGCCAGCGTTCAGGCGGGAGGTCCAGATACGCAGTATTTT. Translating it yields CASVQAGGPDTQYF.

The rearrangement joins TRBV27 to TRBJ1-1; D is possibly TRBD1 (5 bases). This CDR3 contains 14 residues. V lost 9 bases and J 4 bases, leaving 18 bases between the germline ends. The germline gives CDR1 MNHEY, CDR2 SMNVEV (reference sequence). Written as DNA, the CDR3 is TGTGCCAGGGGGCCCGGGGGGGTGGGCACTGAAGCTTTCTTT. It codes for CARGPGGVGTEAFF.

V gene TRBV19 combines with J gene TRBJ2-7; TRBD1 might be the D (6 bases). CDR1 and CDR2 (germline): LNHDA, SQIVND (reference sequence). The V gene lost 3 bases and the J gene lost 4 bases, with 13 bases spanning the gap. This CDR3 contains 14 residues. The CDR3 sequence is CASSIQIQGYEQYF. DNA of the CDR3: TGTGCCAGTAGTATCCAGATACAGGGATACGAGCAGTACTTC.

The rearrangement uses TRBV6-1 and TRBJ2-7; 11 nucleotides agree with TRBD2. With V trimmed by 6 bases and J by 2 bases, 3 bases remained unmatched. Germline values: CDR1 MNHNS, CDR2 SASEGT. This CDR3 spans 14 amino acids. CDR3 residues: CASRGTSGTYEQYF. In DNA form, the CDR3 reads TGTGCCAGCAGAGGGACTAGCGGAACCTACGAGCAGTACTTC.

The gene calls are TRBV7-9 and TRBJ1-5, with D possibly TRBD1 on 5 matching bases. The V end was cut by 5 bases, the J end by 0 bases, with 11 bases between. Germline assignment: CDR1 SEHNR and CDR2 FQNEAQ (reference sequence). The CDR3 contains 15 residues. CDR3 coding DNA: TGTGCCAGCAGCAGAGATCAGGGTAGCAATCAGCCCCAGCATTTT. It is translated as CASSRDQGSNQPQHF.

The chain uses TRBV7-2 and TRBJ2-7; weak D call: TRBD2 (6 bases). V gave up 1 base and J gave up 6 bases, with 13 bases separating them. The CDR3 is 14 amino acids. From germline, CDR1 is SGHTA and CDR2 FQGNSA. CDR3 nucleotides: TGTGCCAGCAGCTTAGGCGGCGGGAAACGCGAGCAGTACTTC. It translates to CASSLGGGKREQYF. The full variable domain, with the rest looked up from reference TRBV7-2 and TRBJ2-7, is GAGVSQSPSNKVTEKGKDVELRCDPISGHTALYWYRQSLGQGLEFLIYFQGNSAPDKSGLPSDRFSAERTGGSVSTLTIQRTQQEDSAVYLCASSLGGGKREQYFGPGTRLTVT.

CDR3 amino acids: CASRRAGAQYGYTF. CDR3 DNA: TGTGCCAGCAGAAGGGCGGGGGCGCAGTATGGCTACACCTTC. The chain uses TRBV2 and TRBJ1-2, with D perhaps TRBD1 (6 bases). Germline values: CDR1 SNHLY, CDR2 FYNNEI. CDR3 size: 14 residues. Trimming cost V 6 bases and J 5 bases, with 16 bases left between them.

CDR3 sequence (DNA): TGCAGCGTTGAAGATCGGGGGCTAGCGGGTCTCAGCACAGATACGCAGTATTTT. Protein: CSVEDRGLAGLSTDTQYF. This chain connects TRBV29-1 to TRBJ2-3; 8 bases fit TRBD2. The ends lost 0 bases at V and 0 bases at J; junction bases unmatched: 11. Germline-derived CDR1 and CDR2 are SQVTM and ANQGSEA. The CDR3 has 18 residues.

CDR3 sequence (DNA): TGTGCCACCAGCAAAGACAGGCCCATGAACACTGAAGCTTTCTTT. It codes for CATSKDRPMNTEAFF. The chain couples TRBV15 to TRBJ1-1, with a tentative D call TRBD1 (6 bases). Trimming stripped 4 bases from V and 0 bases from J, with 12 bases between. This CDR3 has 15 residues. Germline V gene lookup returns CDR1 LNHNV and CDR2 YYDKDF (reference sequence).

This clone came up a few times. The V gene is TRBV2, the J gene TRBJ1-5; D may be TRBD1 (5 bases). CDR3 length: 15 amino acids. Germline values: CDR1 SNHLY, CDR2 FYNNEI. Trimming stripped 2 bases from V and 1 base from J, with 9 bases between. CDR3 protein: CASSERGGSNQPQHF. The CDR3 DNA reads as TGTGCCAGCAGTGAAAGGGGCGGGAGCAATCAGCCCCAGCATTTT. Full variable domain (outside the CDR3, taken from reference TRBV2 and TRBJ1-5): EPEVTQTPSHQVTQMGQEVILRCVPISNHLYFYWYRQILGQKVEFLVSFYNNEISEKSEIFDDQFSVERPDGSNFTLKIRSTKLEDSAMYFCASSERGGSNQPQHFGDGTRLSIL.

In its sample, this clone was seen a few times. The chain has TRBV19 and TRBJ1-5; D not resolved. Per germline, CDR1 LNHDA and CDR2 SQIVND (reference sequence). V lost 7 bases, J lost 0 bases, and 13 bases lay in between. The CDR3 is 15 amino acids. The CDR3 spells CASNPQSHSNQPQHF. In DNA form, the CDR3 reads TGTGCCAGTAATCCACAGTCCCATAGCAATCAGCCCCAGCATTTT.

The rearrangement links TRBV10-1 to TRBJ2-1; D tentatively fits TRBD1 or TRBD2 (7 bases each). Germline V gene sequence: CDR1 WNHNN, CDR2 SYGVQD (reference sequence). The CDR3 is made up of 15 amino acids. Trimming stripped 4 bases from V and 6 bases from J, with 16 bases between. CDR3 sequence: CASSGEGAPLNEQFF. CDR3 nucleotides: TGCGCCAGCAGTGGGGAGGGGGCTCCCCTCAATGAGCAGTTCTTC.

The genes are TRBV7-8 and TRBJ2-4, with 8 nucleotides matching TRBD2. Trimming removed 5 bases from V and 0 bases from J; junction bases left unmatched: 6. CDR1 and CDR2 from the germline V gene are SGHVS and FQNEAQ. The CDR3 loop spans 16 amino acids. In DNA form, the CDR3 reads TGTGCCAGCAGCCTTCGGCTAGCGGGAGCCAAAAACATTCAGTACTTC. Translating gives CASSLRLAGAKNIQYF.

V gene TRBV27 combines with J gene TRBJ2-2, with 8 bases matching TRBD2. Germline V gene sequence: CDR1 MNHEY, CDR2 SMNVEV (reference sequence). Losses at the gene ends were 6 bases for V and 7 bases for J; bases not matched to a gene: 10. This CDR3 is 15 amino acids long. The CDR3 sequence is CASRRLANRNGELFF. CDR3 sequence (DNA): TGTGCCAGCAGACGACTAGCGAACAGGAACGGGGAGCTGTTTTTT.

V and J are TRBV27 and TRBJ2-1; 14 bases align to TRBD2. The CDR3 has 14 amino acids. Germline CDR1 reads MNHEY; CDR2 reads SMNVEV (reference sequence). Trimming at V came to 5 bases and at J to 10 bases, leaving 4 bases not matched to a gene. DNA of the CDR3: TGTGCCAGCAGTACAGGACTAGCGGGGGGAGAGCAGTTCTTC. As protein: CASSTGLAGGEQFF.

This clone was found a few times. The chain carries TRBV2 and TRBJ2-7; unclear D gene. The CDR3 length is 12 residues. CDR1 is SNHLY, CDR2 FYNNEI, per germline. Trimming took off 2 bases at V and 2 bases at J, with 4 bases between the two ends. The CDR3 loop is CASSEQAYEQYF. For the CDR3, the DNA is TGTGCCAGCAGTGAACAGGCCTACGAGCAGTACTTC.

The chain uses TRBV30 and TRBJ1-4, with a possible D match to TRBD1 (5 bases). The CDR3 length is 17 residues. V lost 2 bases to trimming and J lost 4 bases, with 20 bases between them. Germline CDR1 GTSNPN, CDR2 SVGIG (reference sequence). The CDR3 sequence: CAWSLGARAPFNEKLFF. The CDR3 DNA sequence: TGTGCCTGGAGTCTCGGGGCCAGGGCCCCTTTTAATGAAAAACTGTTTTTT.

J is TRBJ2-5 and V is TRBV7-6; D is unclear. This CDR3 spans 16 amino acids. The V end was cut by 0 bases, the J end by 1 base, with 12 bases between. CDR1 is SGHVS and CDR2 is FNYEAQ in the germline V gene. Here the CDR3 DNA reads TGTGCCAGCAGCTTAGCGAACACCGTAACCCAAGAGACCCAGTACTTC. It is translated as CASSLANTVTQETQYF.

The chain uses TRBV19 and TRBJ2-7; no clear D gene. Germline V gene sequence: CDR1 LNHDA, CDR2 SQIVND (reference sequence). The CDR3 spans 15 residues. With 6 bases removed from V and 1 base from J, the gap between germline ends came to 16 bases. CDR3 sequence reads: CASRNQAVPSYEQYF. The CDR3 DNA reads TGTGCCAGTAGAAATCAGGCGGTTCCTTCCTACGAGCAGTACTTC.

The rearrangement joins TRBV7-8 to TRBJ1-2; maybe TRBD1 (6 bases). The CDR3 is 17 amino acids. Germline loops: CDR1 SGHVS, CDR2 FQNEAQ. V was cut by 1 base and J by 1 base, with 16 bases left in between. CDR3 residues: CASSLESQGRINYGYTF. The CDR3 DNA is TGTGCCAGCAGCTTAGAGTCGCAGGGGAGAATTAACTATGGCTACACCTTC.

J is TRBJ2-1 and V is TRBV19, with TRBD2 as a possible D gene (5 bases). The CDR3 length is 16 residues. Trimming cost V 3 bases and J 0 bases, with 12 bases left between them. The V gene's germline CDR1 is LNHDA and CDR2 SQIVND (reference sequence). This CDR3 is CASSMGRGSSYNEQFF. The CDR3 DNA sequence: TGTGCCAGTAGTATGGGGAGAGGAAGCTCCTACAATGAGCAGTTCTTC.

The chain uses TRBV4-2 and TRBJ2-7, with a possible D match to TRBD2 (6 bases). This CDR3 has 15 residues. Germline-derived CDR1 and CDR2 are LGHNA and YNFKEQ. V was cut by 3 bases and J by 3 bases, with 15 bases left in between. The CDR3 DNA reads as TGTGCCAGCAGCCAGGCGGGGCAGCCTGACTACGAGCAGTACTTC. Its translation is CASSQAGQPDYEQYF.

Written as DNA, the CDR3 is TGTGCCAGCAGCCAAGCGAGACAGGAGCAGTACTTC. This gives the protein CASSQARQEQYF. The chain recombines TRBV14 with TRBJ2-7, with D possibly being TRBD1 (5 bases). Germline V lookup: CDR1 SGHDN, CDR2 FVKESK. The CDR3 sequence is 12 residues long. Between the trimmed V and J ends, which lost 1 base and 7 bases, there was a span of 8 bases. Drawing the rest from reference TRBV14 and TRBJ2-7, the complete variable domain is EAGVTQFPSHSVIEKGQTVTLRCDPISGHDNLYWYRRVMGKEIKFLLHFVKESKQDESGMPNNRFLAERTGGTYSTLKVQPAELEDSGVYFCASSQARQEQYFGPGTRLTVT.

J is TRBJ1-1 and V is TRBV10-3; D gene ambiguous. The V end was cut by 0 bases, the J end by 2 bases, with 7 bases between. From germline, CDR1 is ENHRY and CDR2 SYGVKD. The CDR3 is 14 amino acids. The CDR3 region has the DNA TGTGCCATCAGTGAGTCATGGGCTAACACTGAAGCTTTCTTT. Translated, it gives CAISESWANTEAFF.

V and J are TRBV11-2 and TRBJ2-5; D remains unclear. V was cut by 4 bases and J by 3 bases, with 9 bases left in between. Looked up from germline, CDR1 is SGHAT and CDR2 is FQNNGV. CDR3 length: 13 residues. CDR3 protein: CASSSGPKETQYF. The CDR3 coding sequence is TGTGCCAGCAGCTCCGGGCCAAAAGAGACCCAGTACTTC. The variable domain in full, with the rest retrieved from reference TRBV11-2 and TRBJ2-5, is EAGVAQSPRYKIIEKRQSVAFWCNPISGHATLYWYQQILGQGPKLLIQFQNNGVVDDSQLPKDRFSAERLKGVDSTLKIQPAKLEDSAVYLCASSSGPKETQYFGPGTRLLVL.